This entry features one T cell receptor (beta chain) sequence. Its antigen is not identified. These data come from a study of identical twins. Overall study findings and caveats: Weaker excess twin sharing was observed in beta out-of-frame sequences.

TCRdb re-analysed the 5' RACE reads in MiXCR, keeping a single row per CDR3 protein. The sample shows just over 450,000 distinct CDR3 sequences, 14% of them seen only once. Deletions cut 6 bases from V and 5 bases from J, with 16 bases between. CDR1 and CDR2 (germline): MDHEN, SYDVKM. The CDR3 runs to 15 residues. The data were also submitted as part of a second study, on yellow fever vaccine responses in identical twins.

The source of this sequence is a woman younger than 30 in good health. The chain combines TRBV28 with TRBJ2-2, with D possibly called TRBD1 or TRBD2 (6 bases each). The sample comprised CD4+ T cells sorted from blood. The chain's CDR3 is CASSATGAGTGELFF. The CDR3 DNA follows: TGTGCCAGCAGCGCCACGGGGGCCGGAACCGGGGAGCTGTTTTTT.